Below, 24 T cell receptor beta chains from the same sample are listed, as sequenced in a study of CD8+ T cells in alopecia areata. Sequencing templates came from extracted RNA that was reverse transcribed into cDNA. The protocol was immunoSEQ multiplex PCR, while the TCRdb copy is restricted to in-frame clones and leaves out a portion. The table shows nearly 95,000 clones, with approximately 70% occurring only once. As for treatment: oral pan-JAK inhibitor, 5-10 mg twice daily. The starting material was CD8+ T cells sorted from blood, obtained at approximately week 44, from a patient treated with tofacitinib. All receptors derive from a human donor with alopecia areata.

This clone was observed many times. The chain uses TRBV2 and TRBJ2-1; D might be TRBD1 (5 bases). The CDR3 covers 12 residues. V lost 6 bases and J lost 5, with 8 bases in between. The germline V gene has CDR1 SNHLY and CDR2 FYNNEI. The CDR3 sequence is CASRDTNNEQFF. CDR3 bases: TGTGCCAGCAGGGACACCAACAATGAGCAGTTCTTC.

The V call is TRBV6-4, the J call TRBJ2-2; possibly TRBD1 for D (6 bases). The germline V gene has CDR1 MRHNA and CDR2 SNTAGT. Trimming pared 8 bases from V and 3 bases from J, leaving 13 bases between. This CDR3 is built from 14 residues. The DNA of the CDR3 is TGTGCCAGCCAAGACAGGTTGGACACCGGGGAGCTGTTTTTT. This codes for CASQDRLDTGELFF.

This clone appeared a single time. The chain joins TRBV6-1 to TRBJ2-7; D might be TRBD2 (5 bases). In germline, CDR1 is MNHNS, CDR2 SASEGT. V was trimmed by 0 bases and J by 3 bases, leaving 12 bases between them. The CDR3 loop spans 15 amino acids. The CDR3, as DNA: TGTGCCAGCAGTGAAGCCCCGGGATCAGACTACGAGCAGTACTTC. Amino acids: CASSEAPGSDYEQYF.

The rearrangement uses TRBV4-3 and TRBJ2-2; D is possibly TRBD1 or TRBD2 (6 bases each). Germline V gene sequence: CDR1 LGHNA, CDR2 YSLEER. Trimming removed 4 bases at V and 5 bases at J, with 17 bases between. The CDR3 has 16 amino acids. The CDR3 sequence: CASSRGSTGRTGELFF. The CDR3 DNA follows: TGCGCCAGCAGCCGGGGGTCTACAGGGAGGACCGGGGAGCTGTTTTTT.

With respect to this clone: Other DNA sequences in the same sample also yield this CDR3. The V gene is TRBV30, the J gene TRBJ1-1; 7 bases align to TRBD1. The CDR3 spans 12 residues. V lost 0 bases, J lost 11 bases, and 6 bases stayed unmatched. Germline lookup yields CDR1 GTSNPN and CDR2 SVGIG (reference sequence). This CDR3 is CAWSVQGTEAFF. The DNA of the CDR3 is TGTGCCTGGAGTGTACAGGGGACAGAGGCTTTCTTT. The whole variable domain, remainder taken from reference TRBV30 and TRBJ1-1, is SQTIHQWPATLVQPVGSPLSLECTVEGTSNPNLYWYRQAAGRGLQLLFYSVGIGQISSEVPQNLSASRPQDRQFILSSKKLLLSDSGFYLCAWSVQGTEAFFGQGTRLTVV.

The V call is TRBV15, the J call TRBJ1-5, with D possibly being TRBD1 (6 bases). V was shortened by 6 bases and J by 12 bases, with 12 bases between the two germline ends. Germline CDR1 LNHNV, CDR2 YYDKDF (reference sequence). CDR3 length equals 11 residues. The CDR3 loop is CATSQGLHQHF. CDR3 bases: TGTGCCACCAGTCAGGGGCTGCACCAGCATTTT.

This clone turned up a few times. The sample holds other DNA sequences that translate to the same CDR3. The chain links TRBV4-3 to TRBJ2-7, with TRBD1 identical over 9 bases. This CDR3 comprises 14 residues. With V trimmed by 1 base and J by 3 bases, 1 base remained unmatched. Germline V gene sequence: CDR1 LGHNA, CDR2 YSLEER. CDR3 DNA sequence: TGCGCCAGCAGCCAAGGACAGGGGGACTACGAGCAGTACTTC. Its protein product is CASSQGQGDYEQYF.

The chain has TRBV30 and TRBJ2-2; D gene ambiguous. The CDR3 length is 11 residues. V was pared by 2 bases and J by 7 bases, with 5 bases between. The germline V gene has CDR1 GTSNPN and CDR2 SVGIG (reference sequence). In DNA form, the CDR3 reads TGTGCCTGGAGTACGAACGGGGAGCTGTTTTTT. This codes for CAWSTNGELFF.

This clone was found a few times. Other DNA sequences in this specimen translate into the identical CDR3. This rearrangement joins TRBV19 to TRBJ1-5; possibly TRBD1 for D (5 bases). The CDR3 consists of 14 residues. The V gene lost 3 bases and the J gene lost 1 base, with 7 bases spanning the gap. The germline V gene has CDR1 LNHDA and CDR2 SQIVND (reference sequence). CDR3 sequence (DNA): TGTGCCAGTAGTATCCGGGACAGCAATCAGCCCCAGCATTTT. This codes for CASSIRDSNQPQHF.

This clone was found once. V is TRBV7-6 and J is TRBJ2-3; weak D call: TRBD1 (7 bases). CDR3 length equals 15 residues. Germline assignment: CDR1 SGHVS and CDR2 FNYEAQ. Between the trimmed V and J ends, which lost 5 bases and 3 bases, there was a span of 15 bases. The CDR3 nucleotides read TGTGCCAGCAGCCCCGTGACAGGGAGGACAGATACGCAGTATTTT. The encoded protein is CASSPVTGRTDTQYF.

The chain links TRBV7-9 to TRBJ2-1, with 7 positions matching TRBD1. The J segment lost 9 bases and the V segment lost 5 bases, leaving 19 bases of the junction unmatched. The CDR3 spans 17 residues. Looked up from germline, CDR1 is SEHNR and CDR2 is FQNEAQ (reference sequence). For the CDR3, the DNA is TGTGCCAGCAGCGCTAGGGACAGAAGCCCACCAAGGGGTGAGCAGTTCTTC. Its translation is CASSARDRSPPRGEQFF.

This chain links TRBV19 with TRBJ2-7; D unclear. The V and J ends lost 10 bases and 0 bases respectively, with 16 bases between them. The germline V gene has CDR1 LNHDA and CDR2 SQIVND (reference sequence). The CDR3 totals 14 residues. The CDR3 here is CATSNGRPSYEQYF. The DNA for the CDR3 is TGTGCCACCTCCAATGGACGACCCTCCTACGAGCAGTACTTC.

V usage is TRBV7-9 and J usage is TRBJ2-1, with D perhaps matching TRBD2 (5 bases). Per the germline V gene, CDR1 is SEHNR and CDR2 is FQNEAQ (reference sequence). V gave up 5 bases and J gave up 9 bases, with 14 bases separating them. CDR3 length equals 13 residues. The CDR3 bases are TGTGCCAGCAGCCCAGGAGGTCGATCTGAGCAGTTCTTC. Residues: CASSPGGRSEQFF.

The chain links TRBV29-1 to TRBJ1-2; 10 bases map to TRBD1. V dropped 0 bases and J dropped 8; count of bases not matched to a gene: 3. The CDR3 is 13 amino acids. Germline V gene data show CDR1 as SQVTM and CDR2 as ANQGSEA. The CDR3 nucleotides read TGCAGCGTTGAAGACCGGGACAGGGGAGGCTACACCTTC. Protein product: CSVEDRDRGGYTF.

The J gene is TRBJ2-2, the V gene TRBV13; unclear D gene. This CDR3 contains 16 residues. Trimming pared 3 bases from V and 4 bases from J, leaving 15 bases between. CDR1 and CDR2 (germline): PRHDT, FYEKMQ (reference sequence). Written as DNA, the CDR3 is TGTGCCAGCAGCTTCGGTTCAACGTCCGGCACCGGGGAGCTGTTTTTT. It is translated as CASSFGSTSGTGELFF. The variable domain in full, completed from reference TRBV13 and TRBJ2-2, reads AAGVIQSPRHLIKEKRETATLKCYPIPRHDTVYWYQQGPGQDPQFLISFYEKMQSDKGSIPDRFSAQQFSDYHSELNMSSLELGDSALYFCASSFGSTSGTGELFFGEGSRLTVL.

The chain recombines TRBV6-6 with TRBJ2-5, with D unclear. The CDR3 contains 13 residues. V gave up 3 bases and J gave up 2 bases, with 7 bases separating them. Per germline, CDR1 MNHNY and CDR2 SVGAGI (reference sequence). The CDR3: CASSYVGQETQYF. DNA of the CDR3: TGTGCCAGCAGTTATGTAGGGCAAGAGACCCAGTACTTC.

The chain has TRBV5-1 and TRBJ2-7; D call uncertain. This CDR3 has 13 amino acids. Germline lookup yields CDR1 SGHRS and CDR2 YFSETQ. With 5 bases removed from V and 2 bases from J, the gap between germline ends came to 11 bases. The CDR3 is CASRKDGTYEQYF. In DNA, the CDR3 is TGCGCCAGCAGGAAAGACGGAACCTACGAGCAGTACTTC.

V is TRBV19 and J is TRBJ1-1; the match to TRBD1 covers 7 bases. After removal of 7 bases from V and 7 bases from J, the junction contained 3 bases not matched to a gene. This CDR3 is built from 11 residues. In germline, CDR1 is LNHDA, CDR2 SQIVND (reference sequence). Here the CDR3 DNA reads TGTGCCAGTATCTGGGACAGTGAAGCTTTCTTT. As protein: CASIWDSEAFF.

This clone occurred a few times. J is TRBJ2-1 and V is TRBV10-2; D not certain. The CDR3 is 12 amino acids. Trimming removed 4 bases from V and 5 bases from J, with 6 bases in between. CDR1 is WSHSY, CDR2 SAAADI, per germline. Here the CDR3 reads CASSGMNNEQFF. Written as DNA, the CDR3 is TGCGCCAGCAGTGGCATGAACAATGAGCAGTTCTTC.

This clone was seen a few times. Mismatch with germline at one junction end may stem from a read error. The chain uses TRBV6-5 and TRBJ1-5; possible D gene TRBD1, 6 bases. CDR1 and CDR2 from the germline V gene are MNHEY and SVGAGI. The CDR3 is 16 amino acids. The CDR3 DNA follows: TGTGCCAGCAGTTTAGGACCCACCGGGGGCAAGCAGCCCCAGCATTTT. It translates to CASSLGPTGGKQPQHF.

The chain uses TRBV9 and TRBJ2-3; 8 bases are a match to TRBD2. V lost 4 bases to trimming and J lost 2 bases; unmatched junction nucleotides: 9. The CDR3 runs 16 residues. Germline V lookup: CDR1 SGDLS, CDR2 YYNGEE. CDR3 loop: CASSQSGGYNTDTQYF. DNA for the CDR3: TGTGCCAGCAGCCAGAGCGGGGGTTATAACACAGATACGCAGTATTTT.

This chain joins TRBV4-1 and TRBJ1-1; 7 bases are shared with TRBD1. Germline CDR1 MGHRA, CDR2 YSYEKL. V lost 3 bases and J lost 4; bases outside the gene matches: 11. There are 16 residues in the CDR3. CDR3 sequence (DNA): TGCGCCAGCAGCCAGGGGACAGAGGGTTCGAGCACTGAAGCTTTCTTT. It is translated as CASSQGTEGSSTEAFF.

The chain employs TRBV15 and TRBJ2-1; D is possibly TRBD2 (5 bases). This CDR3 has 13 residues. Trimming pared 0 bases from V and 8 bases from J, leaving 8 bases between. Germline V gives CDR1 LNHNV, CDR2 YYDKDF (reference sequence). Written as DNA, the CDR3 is TGTGCCACCAGCAGAGATCGGGGAGATGAGCAGTTCTTC. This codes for CATSRDRGDEQFF.

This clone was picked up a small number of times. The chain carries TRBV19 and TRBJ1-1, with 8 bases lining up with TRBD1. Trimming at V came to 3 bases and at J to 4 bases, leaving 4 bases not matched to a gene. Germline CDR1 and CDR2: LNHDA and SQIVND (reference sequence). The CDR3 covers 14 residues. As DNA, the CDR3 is TGTGCCAGTAGTATCGGGACAGGACCCACTGAAGCTTTCTTT. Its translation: CASSIGTGPTEAFF.